The T cell receptor beta chain described here comes from a study of blood T cell repertoires in COVID-19. Per the study methods: Estimation of nucleated cell counts relied on the amplification of reference gene primers. Libraries were prepared by immunoSEQ multiplex PCR; TCRdb keeps only in-frame clonotypes and omits some of them. That table is the source of V, J and clone size, and D and trimming were worked out from the DNA. The sample includes 15,000 to 20,000 clones, approximately 91% seen only once; the top ten take 11%. From germline, CDR1 is MNHEY and CDR2 SVGAGI. Trimming left V 4 bases short and J 2 bases short, with 18 bases between. The CDR3 is 16 amino acids.

The source of this sequence is a human donor in a cohort sampled during active COVID-19. This sequence joins TRBV6-5 and TRBJ2-7, with D tentatively TRBD2 (6 bases). Specimen: peripheral blood. The CDR3, as DNA: TGTGCCAGCAGTTTCCTTTTCGGGGGAAAAACCTACGAGCAGTACTTC. Its translation: CASSFLFGGKTYEQYF.